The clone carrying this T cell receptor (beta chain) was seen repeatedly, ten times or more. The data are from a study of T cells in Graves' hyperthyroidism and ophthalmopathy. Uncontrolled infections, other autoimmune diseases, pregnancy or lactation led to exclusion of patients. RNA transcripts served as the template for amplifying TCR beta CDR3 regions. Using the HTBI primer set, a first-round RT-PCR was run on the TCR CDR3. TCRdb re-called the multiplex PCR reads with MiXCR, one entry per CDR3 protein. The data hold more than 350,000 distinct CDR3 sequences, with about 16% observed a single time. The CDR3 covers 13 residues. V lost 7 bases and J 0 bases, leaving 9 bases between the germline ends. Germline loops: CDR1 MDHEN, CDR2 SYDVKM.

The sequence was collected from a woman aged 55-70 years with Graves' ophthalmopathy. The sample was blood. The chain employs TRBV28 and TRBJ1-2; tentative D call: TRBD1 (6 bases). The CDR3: CASTGTPNYGYTF. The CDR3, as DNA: TGTGCCAGCACCGGGACACCTAACTATGGCTACACCTTC.